This record concerns one TCR beta chain sequence. The antigen is not known. A single base separates this from a much larger clone, so it may be a read error. Each CDR3 protein gets one entry after TCRdb re-called the multiplex PCR reads with MiXCR. The sample has around 170,000 distinct CDR3 sequences; roughly 30% are singletons. The data stem from a study of breast tumors, draining lymph nodes, adjacent tissues. Notes on the study in general: Tumor TCR diversity was below lymph nodes but above nontumor tissue. That most tumor T cells come from lymph nodes remained unproven. Tumor and nontumor repertoires were significantly more similar in luminal-like than in basal-like breast cancer. Most tumor T cells seemingly derive from lymph node, then expand in tumor.

CDR1 and CDR2 from the germline V gene are MNHNY and SVGAGI (reference sequence). This CDR3 is built from 14 residues. Samples came from axillary lymph nodes draining the breast cancer. This clonotype was obtained from a female donor with breast cancer. Some clones in this sample may be carry-over from other donors' samples. Sample: axillary lymph node tissue. This chain links TRBV6-6 with TRBJ1-3, with TRBD1 matching over 8 bases. The DNA of the CDR3 is TGTGCCAGCACTTACAGGGGGTTCGGAAACACCACATATTTT. Its translation is CASTYRGFGNTTYF.